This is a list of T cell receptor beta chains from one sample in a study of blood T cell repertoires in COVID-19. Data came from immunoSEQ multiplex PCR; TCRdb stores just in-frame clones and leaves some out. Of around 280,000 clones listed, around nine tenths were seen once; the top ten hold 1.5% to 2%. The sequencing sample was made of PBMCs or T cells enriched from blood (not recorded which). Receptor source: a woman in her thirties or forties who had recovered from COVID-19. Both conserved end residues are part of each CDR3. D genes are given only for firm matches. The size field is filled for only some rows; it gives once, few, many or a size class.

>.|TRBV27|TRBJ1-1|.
CASSRPGLETEAFF
TGTGCCAGCAGTAGACCGGGACTAGAAACTGAAGCTTTCTTT
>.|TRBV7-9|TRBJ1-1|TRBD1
CASTGQGGTEAFF
TGTGCCAGCACAGGACAGGGAGGCACTGAAGCTTTCTTT
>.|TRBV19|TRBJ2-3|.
CASRRPGSTDTQYF
TGTGCCAGTAGGCGTCCGGGGAGCACAGATACGCAGTATTTT
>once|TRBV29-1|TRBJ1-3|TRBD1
CSASRQGGNTIYF
TGCAGCGCGTCCCGACAGGGAGGAAACACCATATATTTT
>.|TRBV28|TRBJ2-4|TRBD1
CASSPGQVDTKNIQYF
TGTGCCAGCAGTCCGGGACAGGTAGACACCAAAAACATTCAGTACTTC
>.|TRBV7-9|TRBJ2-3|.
CASSPDLSTDTQYF
TGTGCCAGCAGCCCCGATCTAAGCACAGATACGCAGTATTTT
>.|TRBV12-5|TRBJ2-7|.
CASGFDRYEQYF
TGTGCTAGTGGTTTCGACAGGTACGAGCAGTACTTC
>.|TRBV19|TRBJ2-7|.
CASSKGGDPSEQYF
TGTGCCTCCTCGAAAGGAGGGGACCCTTCCGAGCAGTACTTC
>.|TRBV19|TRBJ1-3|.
CASSTHRVFSGNTIYF
TGTGCCAGTAGTACGCACAGGGTGTTCTCTGGAAACACCATATATTTT
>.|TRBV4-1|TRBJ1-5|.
CASSQEEVVRNQPQHF
TGCGCCAGCAGCCAAGAGGAGGTGGTCCGCAATCAGCCCCAGCATTTT
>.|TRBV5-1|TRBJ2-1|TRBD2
CASSLALAGGYNEQFF
TGCGCCAGCAGCTTGGCCCTAGCGGGAGGCTACAATGAGCAGTTCTTC
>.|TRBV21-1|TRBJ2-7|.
CASSPTGDPYEQYF
TGTGCCAGCAGCCCAACAGGGGATCCCTACGAGCAGTACTTC
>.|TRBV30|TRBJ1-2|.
CAWTEYPYGYTF
TGTGCCTGGACGGAGTATCCCTATGGCTACACCTTC
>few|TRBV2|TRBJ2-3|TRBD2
CASNIAGGPSEPQYF
TGTGCCAGCAACATAGCGGGAGGGCCCTCCGAACCGCAGTATTTT
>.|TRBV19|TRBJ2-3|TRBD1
CASSIAGGVGDTQYF
TGTGCCAGTAGTATAGCAGGGGGAGTGGGAGATACGCAGTATTTT